These 2 T cell receptor beta chains came from one sample sequenced in a study of post-analysis software for immune sequencing data. No cognate antigen is known for these TCRs. Study-wide points: Among a handful of TRBV segments more frequent in patients than controls were TRBV5-6, TRBV5-1 and TRBV20-1.

Unique molecular identifiers had been added to the TCR beta cDNA libraries. TCRdb analysed the PCR reads with MiXCR anew, one entry per CDR3 protein. The data contain about 820,000 distinct CDR3 sequences, approximately 50% of them singletons. The specimen was blood. The receptor source for this set is a girl aged 5-17 years with multiple sclerosis.

The gene calls are TRBV29-1 and TRBJ1-6; no clear D gene. Germline CDR1 SQVTM, CDR2 ANQGSEA. The V end was cut by 4 bases, the J end by 5 bases, with 9 bases between. The CDR3 is made up of 13 amino acids. The CDR3 loop reads CSVAVEDNSPLHF. The CDR3, as DNA: TGCAGCGTTGCAGTAGAAGATAATTCACCCCTCCACTTT.

The chain combines TRBV20-1 with TRBJ1-1; D not certain. The CDR3 spans 11 residues. V dropped 3 bases and J dropped 11 bases, with 13 bases sitting between them. The V gene's germline CDR1 is DFQATT and CDR2 SNEGSKA (reference sequence). The CDR3 sequence is CSASLPGHAFF. For the CDR3, the DNA is TGCAGTGCTAGCTTACCGGGCCACGCTTTCTTT.